This TCR beta chain was obtained from a study of blood T cell repertoires in COVID-19. Authors' methods: Using reference gene primer amplification, nucleated cell counts were estimated. Generated by immunoSEQ multiplex PCR, the TCRdb table keeps only in-frame clones and is missing some. That table furnishes V, J and clone size, whereas the DNA furnished D and trimming. Among around 140,000 clones, over 80% were seen once, and the ten largest hold about 1.5%. CDR1 is LNHDA, CDR2 SQIVND, per germline (reference sequence). V lost 7 bases to trimming and J lost 0 bases, with 10 bases between them. The CDR3 consists of 14 residues.

Sequenced input: peripheral blood. The receptor comes from a woman in her forties or fifties with acute or convalescent COVID-19. The chain recombines TRBV19 with TRBJ1-3, with TRBD1 as a possible D gene (6 bases). The CDR3 nucleotides are TGTGCCAGTACGGACAGCTCCTCTGGAAACACCATATATTTT. This sequence encodes CASTDSSSGNTIYF.